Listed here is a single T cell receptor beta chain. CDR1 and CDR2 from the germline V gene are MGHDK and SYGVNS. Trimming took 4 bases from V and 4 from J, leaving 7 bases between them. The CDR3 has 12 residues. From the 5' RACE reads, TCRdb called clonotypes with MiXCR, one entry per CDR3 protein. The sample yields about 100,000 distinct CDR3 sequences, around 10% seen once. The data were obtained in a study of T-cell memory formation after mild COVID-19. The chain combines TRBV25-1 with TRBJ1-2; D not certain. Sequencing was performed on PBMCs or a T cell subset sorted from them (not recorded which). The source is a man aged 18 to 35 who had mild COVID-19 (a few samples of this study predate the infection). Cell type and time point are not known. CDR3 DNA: TGTGCCAGCAGTGGAAGCGTCTATGGCTACACCTTC. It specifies CASSGSVYGYTF.